Listed below are T cell receptor beta chains from one sample, sequenced in a study of patients and donors after allogeneic stem cell transplantation. Via MiXCR, TCRdb re-called the RT-PCR reads, giving one row per CDR3 protein. Seen here are roughly 230,000 distinct CDR3 sequences, about 14% observed once, and the top ten hold roughly 12%. Material for sequencing was blood, either unsorted or a sorted T cell fraction (not recorded which). Receptors originate from a human donor who was either an allogeneic HSCT recipient or a stem cell or donor lymphocyte infusion donor (not recorded which). It is not recorded whose cells these are; they may come from a transplant donor. Each CDR3 is given with its conserved first and last residue. D genes are given only for firm matches. The size field is filled for only some rows; it gives once, few, many or a size class.

clone size: few
J gene: TRBJ1-1
D gene: TRBD1
V gene: TRBV5-1
CDR3 length: 16
CDR3 DNA: TGCGCCAGCAGCATGGCGGGGCCAGGGGGATACACTGAAGCTTTCTTT
CDR3 protein: CASSMAGPGGYTEAFF

clone size: -
J gene: TRBJ2-1
D gene: -
V gene: TRBV6-1
CDR3 length: 11
CDR3 DNA: TGTGCCAGCAGGACGCGGAATGAGCAGTTCTTC
CDR3 protein: CASRTRNEQFF

clone size: few
J gene: TRBJ2-2
D gene: -
V gene: TRBV30
CDR3 length: 13
CDR3 DNA: TGTGCCTGGAGTGTAGAGGGGACCGGGGAGCTGTTTTTT
CDR3 protein: CAWSVEGTGELFF

clone size: many
J gene: TRBJ1-2
D gene: -
V gene: TRBV20-1
CDR3 length: 14
CDR3 DNA: TGCAGTGCTAGAGGGACAGACCTTTTGGACGGCTACACCTTC
CDR3 protein: CSARGTDLLDGYTF

clone size: -
J gene: TRBJ1-2
D gene: -
V gene: TRBV27
CDR3 length: 13
CDR3 DNA: TGTGCCAGCAGACTCGATTGGAGGGGGGCAGGCACCTTC
CDR3 protein: CASRLDWRGAGTF

clone size: many
J gene: TRBJ1-5
D gene: -
V gene: TRBV7-2
CDR3 length: 13
CDR3 DNA: TGTGCCAGCAGTGGGAGCCGCAATCAGCCCCAGCATTTT
CDR3 protein: CASSGSRNQPQHF

clone size: -
J gene: TRBJ1-1
D gene: -
V gene: TRBV18
CDR3 length: 14
CDR3 DNA: TGTGCCAGCTCTGAACAGGGAATGAACACTGAAGCTTTCTTT
CDR3 protein: CASSEQGMNTEAFF

clone size: many
J gene: TRBJ1-1
D gene: -
V gene: TRBV4-1
CDR3 length: 16
CDR3 DNA: TGCGCCAGCAGCCGGGGGGGGGGAGGATTAGGGACTGAAGCTTTCTTT
CDR3 protein: CASSRGGGGLGTEAFF

clone size: many
J gene: TRBJ2-1
D gene: -
V gene: TRBV30
CDR3 length: 14
CDR3 DNA: TGTGCCTGGAGTAGACTAACAGGGTACAATGAGCAGTTCTTC
CDR3 protein: CAWSRLTGYNEQFF

clone size: many
J gene: TRBJ2-2
D gene: -
V gene: TRBV5-1
CDR3 length: 15
CDR3 DNA: TGCGCCAGCAGCTTGACGTGGGGTCTCACCGGGGAGCTGTTTTTT
CDR3 protein: CASSLTWGLTGELFF

clone size: -
J gene: TRBJ1-5
D gene: -
V gene: TRBV7-2
CDR3 length: 13
CDR3 DNA: TGTGCCAGCAGCCCAGTCTGGGGCCAGCCCCAGCATTTT
CDR3 protein: CASSPVWGQPQHF

clone size: -
J gene: TRBJ2-2
D gene: -
V gene: TRBV4-3
CDR3 length: 16
CDR3 DNA: TGCGCCAGCAGCCAAGATTTGGGCTGGGGCACCGGGGAGCTGTTTTTT
CDR3 protein: CASSQDLGWGTGELFF

clone size: many
J gene: TRBJ2-1
D gene: -
V gene: TRBV18
CDR3 length: 14
CDR3 DNA: TGTGCCAGCTCACCCCAGAACGGGAAAGTTGAGCAGTTCTTC
CDR3 protein: CASSPQNGKVEQFF

clone size: -
J gene: TRBJ2-1
D gene: -
V gene: TRBV5-5
CDR3 length: 15
CDR3 DNA: TGTGCCAGCAGCTTCCTTCGCGGGACCTTGAATGAGCAGTTCTTC
CDR3 protein: CASSFLRGTLNEQFF

clone size: few
J gene: TRBJ2-7
D gene: -
V gene: TRBV5-1
CDR3 length: 13
CDR3 DNA: TGCGCCAGCAGCCCCGGACTTTCCTACGAGCAGTACTTC
CDR3 protein: CASSPGLSYEQYF

clone size: -
J gene: TRBJ2-3
D gene: -
V gene: TRBV21-1
CDR3 length: 20
CDR3 DNA: TGTGCCAGCAGCAAAGCCCCTAGCGGGAGTATCGTCTGCGGCACAGATACGCAGTATTTT
CDR3 protein: CASSKAPSGSIVCGTDTQYF

clone size: few
J gene: TRBJ2-5
D gene: -
V gene: TRBV4-2
CDR3 length: 14
CDR3 DNA: TGTGCCAGCAGCCAAGATAACAACCAAGAGACCCAGTACTTC
CDR3 protein: CASSQDNNQETQYF

clone size: -
J gene: TRBJ2-5
D gene: -
V gene: TRBV6-5
CDR3 length: 14
CDR3 DNA: TGTGCCAGCAGTTACTCGCTGTTCCAAGAGACCCAGTACTTC
CDR3 protein: CASSYSLFQETQYF

clone size: -
J gene: TRBJ2-5
D gene: -
V gene: TRBV5-1
CDR3 length: 16
CDR3 DNA: TGCGCCAGCAGCCCGGGGCCGACAGCCTCACAAGAGACCCAGTACTTC
CDR3 protein: CASSPGPTASQETQYF

clone size: -
J gene: TRBJ1-1
D gene: -
V gene: TRBV10-3
CDR3 length: 14
CDR3 DNA: TGTGCCATCAGTGAGCTACTTACGAACACTGAAGCTTTCTTT
CDR3 protein: CAISELLTNTEAFF

clone size: -
J gene: TRBJ2-3
D gene: -
V gene: TRBV9
CDR3 length: 16
CDR3 DNA: TGTGCCAGCAGCGTACGGTTCGGGGGGCCCACAGATACGCAGTATTTT
CDR3 protein: CASSVRFGGPTDTQYF

clone size: once
J gene: TRBJ2-4
D gene: TRBD1
V gene: TRBV5-4
CDR3 length: 14
CDR3 DNA: TGTGCCAGCAGCTCGAGGACAGGGAAAAACATTCAGTACTTC
CDR3 protein: CASSSRTGKNIQYF

clone size: many
J gene: TRBJ1-2
D gene: TRBD1
V gene: TRBV18
CDR3 length: 15
CDR3 DNA: TGTGCCAGCTCTCAAGACAGGGGGCAGTTCTATGGCTACACCTTC
CDR3 protein: CASSQDRGQFYGYTF

clone size: -
J gene: TRBJ2-5
D gene: -
V gene: TRBV7-2
CDR3 length: 14
CDR3 DNA: TGTGCCAGCAGCTTAGAGGGGGTCCAAGAGACCCAGTACTTC
CDR3 protein: CASSLEGVQETQYF

clone size: few
J gene: TRBJ2-7
D gene: -
V gene: TRBV21-1
CDR3 length: 16
CDR3 DNA: TGTGCCAGCAGCATCCCTGGTTTATGGGACAACTACGAGCAGTACTTC
CDR3 protein: CASSIPGLWDNYEQYF

clone size: -
J gene: TRBJ2-1
D gene: -
V gene: TRBV18
CDR3 length: 15
CDR3 DNA: TGTGCCAGCTCACCCCAGGGAAGTTCCTACAATGAGCAGTTCTTC
CDR3 protein: CASSPQGSSYNEQFF

clone size: once
J gene: TRBJ2-5
D gene: -
V gene: TRBV5-5
CDR3 length: 13
CDR3 DNA: TGTGCCAGCAGCTTTGGGGATACGGAGACCCAGTACTTC
CDR3 protein: CASSFGDTETQYF

clone size: -
J gene: TRBJ1-1
D gene: TRBD1
V gene: TRBV4-1
CDR3 length: 18
CDR3 DNA: TGCGCCAGCAGCCAAGATCGGCTACAGGGGATAATGAACACTGAAGCTTTCTTT
CDR3 protein: CASSQDRLQGIMNTEAFF

clone size: few
J gene: TRBJ2-3
D gene: -
V gene: TRBV14
CDR3 length: 15
CDR3 DNA: TGTGCCAGCAGCCAAGTAACGGGGGGCACAGATACGCAGTATTTT
CDR3 protein: CASSQVTGGTDTQYF

clone size: -
J gene: TRBJ1-4
D gene: -
V gene: TRBV27
CDR3 length: 16
CDR3 DNA: TGTGCCAGCAGTTTAGAATGGCGGAACGTTAATGAAAAACTGTTTTTT
CDR3 protein: CASSLEWRNVNEKLFF

clone size: -
J gene: TRBJ1-4
D gene: TRBD1
V gene: TRBV29-1
CDR3 length: 12
CDR3 DNA: TGCAGCGCGGACAGGGGGCAGGAAAAACTGTTTTTT
CDR3 protein: CSADRGQEKLFF

clone size: -
J gene: TRBJ1-1
D gene: TRBD1
V gene: TRBV9
CDR3 length: 16
CDR3 DNA: TGTGCCAGCAGCGTCGGCAGGCAGGGGGCGTTCACTGAAGCTTTCTTT
CDR3 protein: CASSVGRQGAFTEAFF

clone size: -
J gene: TRBJ2-5
D gene: TRBD2
V gene: TRBV5-1
CDR3 length: 16
CDR3 DNA: TGCGCCAGCAACTCGGGTCCGACTAGCGGGGAAGAGACCCAGTACTTC
CDR3 protein: CASNSGPTSGEETQYF

clone size: many
J gene: TRBJ1-5
D gene: TRBD1
V gene: TRBV7-3
CDR3 length: 19
CDR3 DNA: TGTGCCAGCAGCTTATCCCCCTCAACCCGGGACAGGGATAATCAGCCCCAGCATTTT
CDR3 protein: CASSLSPSTRDRDNQPQHF

clone size: -
J gene: TRBJ2-7
D gene: TRBD2
V gene: TRBV12-3/TRBV12-4
CDR3 length: 15
CDR3 DNA: TGTGCCAGCAGCATAAGCGGGGGGGGCTCCTACGAGCAGTACTTC
CDR3 protein: CASSISGGGSYEQYF

clone size: few
J gene: TRBJ1-2
D gene: -
V gene: TRBV6-1
CDR3 length: 14
CDR3 DNA: TGTGCATCCGGGGAGGGACTGGAGCTCTATGGCTACACCTTC
CDR3 protein: CASGEGLELYGYTF

clone size: few
J gene: TRBJ2-7
D gene: -
V gene: TRBV10-3
CDR3 length: 15
CDR3 DNA: TGTGCCATCAGTGAAACCCTGGGACTCACCTACGAGCAGTACTTC
CDR3 protein: CAISETLGLTYEQYF

clone size: -
J gene: TRBJ2-2
D gene: TRBD2
V gene: TRBV3-1
CDR3 length: 16
CDR3 DNA: TGTGCCAGCAGACAGGCCGGGAGGCGAAACACCGGGGAGCTGTTTTTT
CDR3 protein: CASRQAGRRNTGELFF

clone size: -
J gene: TRBJ2-1
D gene: -
V gene: TRBV5-1
CDR3 length: 12
CDR3 DNA: TGCGCCAGCAGGCTTAACAAAGGGGAGCAGTTCTTC
CDR3 protein: CASRLNKGEQFF

clone size: many
J gene: TRBJ2-1
D gene: TRBD2
V gene: TRBV24-1
CDR3 length: 13
CDR3 DNA: TGTGCCACCAGCCTAGCGGGAGTCAATGAGCAGTTCTTC
CDR3 protein: CATSLAGVNEQFF

clone size: -
J gene: TRBJ2-3
D gene: -
V gene: TRBV3-1
CDR3 length: 13
CDR3 DNA: TGTGCCAGCAGTCCCAAGTGGGGAGATACGCAGTATTTT
CDR3 protein: CASSPKWGDTQYF

clone size: few
J gene: TRBJ2-5
D gene: TRBD2
V gene: TRBV11-3
CDR3 length: 14
CDR3 DNA: TGTGCCAGCAGCTCCGGGACTAGCGTAGAGACCCAGTACTTC
CDR3 protein: CASSSGTSVETQYF

clone size: few
J gene: TRBJ1-5
D gene: -
V gene: TRBV30
CDR3 length: 17
CDR3 DNA: TGTGCCTGGAGTGGGGCGGAGCACGGGCTTTTCTCTCAGCCCCAGCATTTT
CDR3 protein: CAWSGAEHGLFSQPQHF

clone size: few
J gene: TRBJ1-4
D gene: -
V gene: TRBV6-1
CDR3 length: 13
CDR3 DNA: TGTGCCTGCGCTCGGGACCCATACGAAAAACTGTTTTTT
CDR3 protein: CACARDPYEKLFF